These 10 T cell receptor beta chains share one sample of origin, sequenced in a study of cytomegalovirus exposure and HLA in healthy donors. The study ran its PCR with 60 Vbeta and 13 Jbeta primers. Clones were read by immunoSEQ multiplex PCR, and TCRdb kept only the in-frame ones, dropping some. Counted here are approximately 110,000 clones, 60% to 85% occurring once; the ten biggest clones make up around 5%. Sequencing was performed on PBMCs. Receptors originate from a female donor in good health and CMV-seropositive.

The V gene is TRBV7-2, the J gene TRBJ2-3, with D possibly being TRBD2 (5 bases). Per the germline V gene, CDR1 is SGHTA and CDR2 is FQGNSA. Trimming pared 1 base from V and 6 bases from J, leaving 11 bases between. The CDR3 contains 14 residues. CDR3 nucleotides: TGTGCCAGCAGCTTAGTGGCGGGTAGGGATACGCAGTATTTT. Its protein product is CASSLVAGRDTQYF.

V and J are TRBV5-8 and TRBJ2-7, with 10 bases lining up with TRBD2. Looked up from germline, CDR1 is SGHTS and CDR2 is YDEGEE. The V and J ends lost 2 bases and 5 bases, in that order; junction bases with no gene match: 19. This CDR3 is 19 amino acids long. The CDR3 sequence is CASSFSRGRSGRPFDEQYF. CDR3 DNA: TGTGCCAGCAGCTTCTCGCGGGGTCGTAGCGGGAGGCCCTTTGACGAGCAGTACTTC.

The rearrangement links TRBV9 to TRBJ2-1, with 10 bases aligning to TRBD2. This CDR3 comprises 17 residues. V shed 3 bases, J shed 0 bases, and the junction held 6 bases outside the gene matches. CDR1 SGDLS and CDR2 YYNGEE come from the germline V gene. In DNA, the CDR3 is TGTGCCAGCAGCGAACTAGCGGGGATAAGCTCCTACAATGAGCAGTTCTTC. Its translation: CASSELAGISSYNEQFF.

The chain recombines TRBV7-3 with TRBJ2-2, with a possible D match to TRBD2 (6 bases). CDR1 SGHTA and CDR2 FQGTGA come from the germline V gene. Trimming removed 1 base at V and 4 bases at J, with 19 bases between. CDR3 length: 18 residues. The CDR3 bases are TGTGCCAGCAGCTTAAGAGTGGGCATCCGAGCGGGCACCGGGGAGCTGTTTTTT. It is translated as CASSLRVGIRAGTGELFF.

This clone has only one observation. The chain combines TRBV11-2 with TRBJ1-3, with unresolved D. Germline CDR1 and CDR2: SGHAT and FQNNGV. Trimming shortened V by 5 bases and J by 0 bases, and 17 bases separated the two germline ends. The CDR3 spans 17 residues. Here the CDR3 reads CASSRRLGLSSGNTIYF. The CDR3 DNA sequence: TGTGCCAGCAGCCGAAGGCTGGGCCTGAGCTCTGGAAACACCATATATTTT.

The chain has TRBV27 and TRBJ2-2; a possible D gene is TRBD1 (6 bases). V lost 8 bases, J lost 7 bases, and 17 bases lay in between. Germline-derived CDR1 and CDR2 are MNHEY and SMNVEV (reference sequence). This CDR3 has 14 residues. The CDR3 region has the DNA TGTGCCAGCGGTGGGGCCAGGGGTATCGGGGAGCTGTTTTTT. Translating it yields CASGGARGIGELFF.

J is TRBJ1-2 and V is TRBV4-1, with a possible D match to TRBD1 (5 bases). V dropped 0 bases and J dropped 6 bases, with 14 bases sitting between them. Germline CDR1 MGHRA, CDR2 YSYEKL. The length of the CDR3 is 15 residues. The CDR3 bases are TGCGCCAGCAGCCAAGAGGTTCAGGGATTAGATGGCTACACCTTC. This sequence encodes CASSQEVQGLDGYTF.

The gene calls are TRBV28 and TRBJ2-7; TRBD1 might be the D (6 bases). Looked up from germline, CDR1 is MDHEN and CDR2 is SYDVKM. Trimming stripped 6 bases from V and 2 bases from J, with 14 bases between. This CDR3 spans 14 amino acids. The CDR3 nucleotides read TGTGCCAGCAGATTGAACAGGGCCCCCTACGAGCAGTACTTC. Translation: CASRLNRAPYEQYF. Full variable domain (outside the CDR3, taken from reference TRBV28 and TRBJ2-7): DVKVTQSSRYLVKRTGEKVFLECVQDMDHENMFWYRQDPGLGLRLIYFSYDVKMKEKGDIPEGYSVSREKKERFSLILESASTNQTSMYLCASRLNRAPYEQYFGPGTRLTVT.

The genes are TRBV4-1 and TRBJ2-7; D remains unclear. This CDR3 has 12 amino acids. From germline, CDR1 is MGHRA and CDR2 YSYEKL. V was pared by 3 bases and J by 3 bases, with 6 bases between. As DNA, the CDR3 is TGCGCCAGCAGCCAGAACAGCTACGAGCAGTACTTC. This encodes CASSQNSYEQYF.

This clone has a handful of counts. This rearrangement joins TRBV19 to TRBJ2-1; 9 bases line up with TRBD1. There are 18 residues in the CDR3. With 8 bases clipped from V and 0 bases from J, the junction kept 14 bases outside the gene matches. Germline V gene sequence: CDR1 LNHDA, CDR2 SQIVND (reference sequence). The CDR3 here is CASAGTGSPRSSYNEQFF. For the CDR3, the DNA is TGTGCCAGTGCCGGGACAGGGAGTCCGAGGAGCTCCTACAATGAGCAGTTCTTC.